This T cell receptor beta chain was sequenced during a study of tumor-infiltrating lymphocytes in primary liver carcinoma. Whole-study context: Primary liver carcinomas in the patients were surgically resected. These were node-negative, non-metastatic T1-T3 tumors of roughly 4 to 11 cm.

They got blood RNA out of unsorted whole blood and also pulled out germline DNA. Researchers reported drawing four milliliters of peripheral blood before surgery. As to this clonotype: Its antigen is unknown. At one boundary the junction diverges from the germline segment, which might be a read error.

Germline CDR1 SEHNR, CDR2 FQNEAQ (reference sequence). CDR3 length: 17 residues. cDNA specific to TCR beta was made from 450 to 650 ng of total RNA, with a constant-region primer employed for priming. Modified slightly, ARM-PCR produced TCR beta libraries over three nested multiplex PCR rounds. The first two PCR rounds used TRBV1-TRBV30 primers with a Cbeta primer, roughly 10 cycles each. MiXCR, applied by TCRdb to the multiplex PCR reads, yields one record per CDR3 protein. Of about 320,000 distinct CDR3 sequences listed, about 62% are singletons. Overall study findings and caveats: It was tumor-adjacent and tumor-blood pairs that overlapped less than tumor region pairs did.

The chain combines TRBV7-9 with TRBJ1-6; 11 bases are a match to TRBD1. The sequencing input was peripheral blood. This clonotype was sampled from a man aged 35-49 years with primary liver carcinoma and hepatitis B virus infection. CDR3 DNA: TGTGTCAGCAGCCCAACTGGGACAGGGGGTTTCAGATCACCCCTCCACTTT. It specifies CVSSPTGTGGFRSPLHF.